A single sample gave rise to the 22 T cell receptor beta chains below, sequenced in a study of cytomegalovirus exposure and HLA in healthy donors. With 60 Vbeta and 13 Jbeta primers, the PCR was carried out. Repertoires were generated with immunoSEQ multiplex PCR, while TCRdb's copy carries only in-frame clones and drops some. The data contain 150,000 to 200,000 clones, about 86% of them seen just once; the ten biggest clones take up approximately 2%. The source material was PBMCs. The receptors come from a woman aged 18-30 years in good health and CMV-seropositive.

A remark on this clone: An end of the junction differs from the germline gene, which may be a read error. The rearrangement joins TRBV5-1 to TRBJ2-5, with 9 bases that match TRBD2. This CDR3 is built from 16 residues. Germline V gene data show CDR1 as SGHRS and CDR2 as YFSETQ. For the CDR3, the DNA is TGCGCCAGCAGTTTGGGGTATAGCGGGGGACAAGAGACCCAGTACTTC. This translates into CASSLGYSGGQETQYF.

The rearrangement uses TRBV13 and TRBJ1-2; no clear D. The germline gives CDR1 PRHDT, CDR2 FYEKMQ (reference sequence). V was clipped by 4 bases and J by 2 bases, with 20 bases between them. The CDR3 spans 17 residues. DNA for the CDR3: TGTGCCAGCAGCTCACCCACCCGGGCGGGGTCCAACTATGGCTACACCTTC. Protein sequence: CASSSPTRAGSNYGYTF.

This chain joins TRBV5-4 and TRBJ2-7, with 8 nucleotides matching TRBD1. Germline CDR1 is SGHNT and CDR2 is YYREEE (reference sequence). This CDR3 comprises 15 residues. After removal of 0 bases from V and 7 bases from J, the junction contained 9 bases not matched to a gene. The CDR3 loop is CASSLVWDRHREQYV. In DNA, the CDR3 is TGTGCCAGCAGCTTGGTATGGGACAGGCATAGGGAGCAGTACGTC.

About this clone: Other DNA variants within this sample encode the same CDR3. The V and J genes are TRBV7-6 and TRBJ1-1; no definite D call. The CDR3 contains 13 residues. Germline V gene lookup returns CDR1 SGHVS and CDR2 FNYEAQ. Trimming left V 5 bases short and J 0 bases short, with 7 bases between. CDR3 in amino acids: CASSLRLNTEAFF. The CDR3 region has the DNA TGTGCCAGCAGCCTAAGATTGAACACTGAAGCTTTCTTT.

The rearrangement links TRBV13 to TRBJ2-7, with 10 bases that match TRBD1. With 4 bases clipped from V and 0 bases from J, the junction kept 9 bases outside the gene matches. The V gene's germline CDR1 is PRHDT and CDR2 FYEKMQ (reference sequence). This CDR3 comprises 17 residues. Written as DNA, the CDR3 is TGTGCCAGCAGCTCTTTAGTGGGGACAGGGGACTCCTACGAGCAGTACTTC. This encodes CASSSLVGTGDSYEQYF.

The rearrangement uses TRBV27 and TRBJ1-3; possible D gene TRBD1, 5 bases. Germline-derived CDR1 and CDR2 are MNHEY and SMNVEV (reference sequence). The CDR3 spans 16 residues. Trimming took off 7 bases at V and 8 bases at J, with 24 bases between the two ends. The DNA for the CDR3 is TGTGCCAGCACCCCCCTGGTTTGTGGGACTAGATACACCATATATTTT. This encodes CASTPLVCGTRYTIYF.

CDR3 coding DNA: TGTGCCAGCAGGGAAGGGTTCCGCACAGGGTTACCCGATACGCAGTATTTT. This codes for CASREGFRTGLPDTQYF. V and J are TRBV6-8 and TRBJ2-3; D might be TRBD1 (6 bases). The CDR3 runs to 17 residues. V gave up 6 bases and J gave up 6 bases, with 25 bases separating them. CDR1 is MNHGY, CDR2 SAAAGT, per germline.

The genes are TRBV7-8 and TRBJ1-1; tentative D call: TRBD1 (6 bases). This CDR3 is 17 amino acids long. V shed 2 bases and J shed 9 bases, with 25 bases lying between them. Germline V CDR1 and CDR2: SGHVS, FQNEAQ. Here the CDR3 DNA reads TGTGCCAGCAGCTTACCGAAGCTAACAGGGACCCCCGCCAAAGCTTTCTTT. It translates to CASSLPKLTGTPAKAFF.

V is TRBV7-2 and J is TRBJ2-3, with 8 bases matching TRBD2. V shed 6 bases, J shed 2 bases, and the junction held 4 bases outside the gene matches. The CDR3 is 14 amino acids. Germline V gene data show CDR1 as SGHTA and CDR2 as FQGNSA. CDR3 protein: CASSSGGFTDTQYF. The DNA of the CDR3 is TGTGCCAGCAGTTCGGGGGGGTTCACAGATACGCAGTATTTT.

This chain uses TRBV6-1 with TRBJ1-1, with 7 bases identical to TRBD1. Trimming took 6 bases from V and 1 from J; bases not matched to a gene: 2. CDR3 length: 13 amino acids. Germline values: CDR1 MNHNS, CDR2 SASEGT. The CDR3 here is CASRWTGNTEAFF. CDR3 nucleotides: TGTGCCAGCAGATGGACAGGGAACACTGAAGCTTTCTTT.

In DNA form, the CDR3 reads TGTGCCAGCAGCAAAAGACAGAACACTGAAGCTTTCTTT. Its protein is CASSKRQNTEAFF. The chain couples TRBV7-9 to TRBJ1-1, with unresolved D. V lost 5 bases, J lost 1 base, and 8 bases lay in between. The germline gives CDR1 SEHNR, CDR2 FQNEAQ (reference sequence). There are 13 residues in the CDR3.

The chain recombines TRBV25-1 with TRBJ1-2; D unresolved. V dropped 1 base and J dropped 2 bases, with 8 bases sitting between them. This CDR3 region has 14 residues. CDR1 MGHDK and CDR2 SYGVNS come from the germline V gene. The CDR3 DNA is TGTGCCAGCAGTGAATCTCCAGAAAACTATGGCTACACCTTC. Translated: CASSESPENYGYTF.

V and J are TRBV2 and TRBJ1-1; tentative D call: TRBD1 (6 bases). The germline V gene encodes CDR1 SNHLY and CDR2 FYNNEI. The V gene lost 6 bases and the J gene lost 1 base, with 9 bases spanning the gap. The CDR3 consists of 13 residues. The CDR3 loop is CASSRGQNTEAFF. In DNA form, the CDR3 reads TGTGCCAGCAGCCGGGGACAGAACACTGAAGCTTTCTTT.

The J gene is TRBJ2-3, the V gene TRBV19; 7 positions match TRBD1. J gave up 1 base and V 9 bases, and 7 bases lay outside the gene matches. Germline CDR1 reads LNHDA; CDR2 reads SQIVND (reference sequence). The CDR3 contains 14 residues. CDR3 loop: CASRAGGGTDTQYF. The CDR3 DNA is TGTGCCAGCAGAGCAGGGGGTGGCACAGATACGCAGTATTTT. Filled out from reference TRBV19 and TRBJ2-3, the complete variable domain reads DGGITQSPKYLFRKEGQNVTLSCEQNLNHDAMYWYRQDPGQGLRLIYYSQIVNDFQKGDIAEGYSVSREKKESFPLTVTSAQKNPTAFYLCASRAGGGTDTQYFGPGTRLTVL.

The chain recombines TRBV7-9 with TRBJ1-1; no clear D gene. V lost 4 bases, J lost 5 bases, and 5 bases lay in between. The CDR3 extends over 11 amino acids. CDR1 is SEHNR, CDR2 FQNEAQ, per germline (reference sequence). For the CDR3, the DNA is TGTGCCAGCAGCTCGTTTACTGAAGCTTTCTTT. Translation: CASSSFTEAFF.

This chain joins TRBV6-5 and TRBJ1-6; the D is unclear. CDR3 length: 12 residues. The germline V and J ends were trimmed by 6 bases and 14 bases, with 14 bases remaining between them. In germline, CDR1 is MNHEY, CDR2 SVGAGI. In DNA form, the CDR3 reads TGTGCCAGCAGCCCTCGCGTTGGTGCCCTCCACTTT. Amino acid sequence: CASSPRVGALHF.

J is TRBJ2-7 and V is TRBV19; 10 positions match TRBD1. The CDR3 extends over 14 amino acids. The germline gives CDR1 LNHDA, CDR2 SQIVND (reference sequence). J was trimmed by 2 bases and V by 5 bases; bases with no gene match: 3. CDR3 sequence (DNA): TGTGCCAGTAGTGCCGGGACAGGGGCCTACGAGCAGTACTTC. Translating it yields CASSAGTGAYEQYF. Drawing the rest from reference TRBV19 and TRBJ2-7, the complete variable domain is DGGITQSPKYLFRKEGQNVTLSCEQNLNHDAMYWYRQDPGQGLRLIYYSQIVNDFQKGDIAEGYSVSREKKESFPLTVTSAQKNPTAFYLCASSAGTGAYEQYFGPGTRLTVT.

The chain is built from TRBV19 and TRBJ2-7; 8 positions agree with TRBD1. The CDR3 consists of 13 residues. In germline, CDR1 is LNHDA, CDR2 SQIVND (reference sequence). V gave up 6 bases and J gave up 2 bases; unmatched junction bases: 3. This CDR3 reads CASSLQGAYEQYF. In DNA form, the CDR3 reads TGTGCCAGTAGCCTACAGGGGGCCTACGAGCAGTACTTC.

The J gene is TRBJ2-6, the V gene TRBV4-1, with D perhaps TRBD1 (6 bases). Germline values: CDR1 MGHRA, CDR2 YSYEKL. The V end was cut by 0 bases, the J end by 0 bases, with 15 bases between. This CDR3 is built from 19 residues. CDR3 bases: TGCGCCAGCAGCCAAGATCGTTGGGACACCTACTCTGGGGCCAACGTCCTGACTTTC. Its translation: CASSQDRWDTYSGANVLTF.

The V gene is TRBV10-2, the J gene TRBJ2-5, with 11 bases identical to TRBD1. Trimming at V came to 5 bases and at J to 9 bases, leaving 11 bases not matched to a gene. Per germline, CDR1 WSHSY and CDR2 SAAADI. The CDR3 has 15 residues. CDR3 region: CASSIVGTGGEAQYF. DNA for the CDR3: TGCGCCAGCAGTATCGTCGGGACAGGGGGGGAGGCCCAGTACTTC.

This chain connects TRBV6-5 to TRBJ1-2; 10 bases line up with TRBD1. The CDR3 runs to 15 residues. V was clipped by 6 bases and J by 2 bases; unmatched bases: 6. Germline values: CDR1 MNHEY, CDR2 SVGAGI. This CDR3 reads CASSSPGQGNYGYTF. Written as DNA, the CDR3 is TGTGCCAGCAGCTCGCCGGGACAGGGGAACTATGGCTACACCTTC.

This clone occurred a few times. V and J are TRBV6-1 and TRBJ1-4; possible D gene TRBD1, 6 bases. The germline V gene has CDR1 MNHNS and CDR2 SASEGT. The CDR3 has 15 residues. The V and J ends lost 8 bases and 0 bases respectively, with 13 bases between them. CDR3 loop: CASQEQGSTNEKLFF. The CDR3 region has the DNA TGTGCCAGCCAAGAACAGGGTTCAACTAATGAAAAACTGTTTTTT.